The 5 T cell receptor beta chains below come from one sample, sequenced in a study of regulatory T cells in long-lasting Graves disease. Time point noted: persistent/refractory GD, antithyroid drugs over 5 years with positive TRAb. From RNA extracted from PBMCs, the TCR library was made. With iRepertoire HTBI primers and Arm-PCR of CDR3 regions, TCR beta libraries were built. Each CDR3 protein gets one entry after TCRdb re-called the multiplex PCR reads with MiXCR. The sample consists of hundreds of thousands of distinct CDR3 sequences, around 32% of them appearing once. Sequencing was performed on peripheral blood mononuclear cells (PBMCs), taken when the disease was refractory, from a patient treated with antithyroid drugs. These TCRs come from a female donor with Graves disease.

The chain employs TRBV7-6 and TRBJ2-2, with TRBD1 as a possible D gene (6 bases). V shed 5 bases and J shed 3 bases, with 10 bases lying between them. This CDR3 is 14 amino acids long. Germline V gene sequence: CDR1 SGHVS, CDR2 FNYEAQ. The DNA of the CDR3 is TGTGCCAGCAGCAAGGACAGCTACACCGGGGAGCTGTTTTTT. Amino acids: CASSKDSYTGELFF. Complete variable domain (other parts from reference TRBV7-6 and TRBJ2-2): GAGVSQSPRYKVTKRGQDVALRCDPISGHVSLYWYRQALGQGPEFLTYFNYEAQQDKSGLPNDRFSAERPEGSISTLTIQRTEQRDSAMYRCASSKDSYTGELFFGEGSRLTVL.

The table lists this clonotype with many counts. The V gene is TRBV19, the J gene TRBJ1-5; 9 nucleotides align to TRBD1. CDR1 is LNHDA, CDR2 SQIVND, per germline (reference sequence). The CDR3 extends over 12 amino acids. V lost 6 bases, J lost 7 bases, and 1 base stayed unmatched. The CDR3 DNA reads as TGTGCCAGTAGACAGGGGGCCCAGCCCCAGCATTTT. This gives the protein CASRQGAQPQHF. The full variable domain, its missing parts supplied by reference TRBV19 and TRBJ1-5, is DGGITQSPKYLFRKEGQNVTLSCEQNLNHDAMYWYRQDPGQGLRLIYYSQIVNDFQKGDIAEGYSVSREKKESFPLTVTSAQKNPTAFYLCASRQGAQPQHFGDGTRLSIL.

The genes are TRBV2 and TRBJ1-5; a weak D match, TRBD1 (6 bases). Looked up from germline, CDR1 is SNHLY and CDR2 is FYNNEI. Trimming left V 8 bases short and J 0 bases short, with 20 bases between. The CDR3 length is 17 residues. CDR3 sequence reads: CASGGGSNWYSNQPQHF. In DNA form, the CDR3 reads TGTGCCAGCGGAGGGGGGTCGAACTGGTATAGCAATCAGCCCCAGCATTTT.

V usage is TRBV12-5 and J usage is TRBJ2-7; 7 bases line up with TRBD2. Germline CDR1 and CDR2: LGHNT and FRNRAP. The CDR3 has 19 residues. Germline trimming cut 2 bases from V and 6 bases from J; bases unmatched to any gene: 22. For the CDR3, the DNA is TGTGCTAGTGGTTTGCCCCAGAGCGGGGTTACGAGCCTTCGCCGCGAGCAGTACTTC. This sequence encodes CASGLPQSGVTSLRREQYF.

This chain uses TRBV7-6 with TRBJ2-5; D gene unclear. In germline, CDR1 is SGHVS, CDR2 FNYEAQ. The CDR3 runs 13 residues. The ends were cut back, 5 bases at V and 3 bases at J, with 10 bases in the middle. As DNA, the CDR3 is TGTGCCAGCAGCCCCCGACGGAAAGAGACCCAGTACTTC. Translation gives CASSPRRKETQYF.